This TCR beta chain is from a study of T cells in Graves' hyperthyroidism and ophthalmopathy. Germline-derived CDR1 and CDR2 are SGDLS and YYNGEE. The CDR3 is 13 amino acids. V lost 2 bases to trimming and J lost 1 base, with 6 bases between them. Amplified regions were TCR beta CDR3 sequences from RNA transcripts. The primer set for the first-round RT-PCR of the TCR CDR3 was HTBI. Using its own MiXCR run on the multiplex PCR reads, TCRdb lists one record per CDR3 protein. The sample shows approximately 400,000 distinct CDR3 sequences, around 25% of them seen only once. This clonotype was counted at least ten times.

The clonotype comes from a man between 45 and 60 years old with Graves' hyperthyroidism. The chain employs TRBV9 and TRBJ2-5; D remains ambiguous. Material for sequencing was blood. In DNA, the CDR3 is TGTGCCAGCAGCGTGTTAGCCCAAGAGACCCAGTACTTC. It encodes CASSVLAQETQYF.